A single sample gave rise to the 30 T cell receptor beta chains below, sequenced in a study of blood T cell repertoires in COVID-19. Some clones are missing from TCRdb's copy, which holds only in-frame ones; the method was immunoSEQ multiplex PCR. The sample consists of approximately 230,000 clones, 75% to 90% of them appearing once. The sequencing sample was made of PBMCs or T cells enriched from blood (not recorded which). These receptors were taken from a woman aged 30 to 39 who had recovered from COVID-19.

The chain links TRBV9 to TRBJ1-1; D possibly corresponds to TRBD1 (6 bases). CDR1 and CDR2 (germline): SGDLS, YYNGEE. CDR3 length: 13 amino acids. Deletions cut 0 bases from V and 8 bases from J, with 11 bases between. DNA of the CDR3: TGTGCCAGCAGCGTAGGGGCCACAGGGGAAGCTTTCTTT. Its translation is CASSVGATGEAFF.

The V and J genes are TRBV11-3 and TRBJ2-7; tentative D call: TRBD2 (7 bases). Germline V gives CDR1 SGHNT, CDR2 YENEEA. This CDR3 has 13 amino acids. The V end was cut by 5 bases, the J end by 2 bases, with 10 bases between. CDR3 amino acids: CASSRGGAYEQYF. In nucleotides, the CDR3 is TGTGCCAGCAGCAGGGGGGGCGCCTACGAGCAGTACTTC.

The chain carries TRBV28 and TRBJ2-1; D gene ambiguous. Germline V gives CDR1 MDHEN, CDR2 SYDVKM. Trimming took 2 bases from V and 5 from J, leaving 7 bases between them. There are 13 residues in the CDR3. The CDR3 sequence: CASSLGGDNEQFF. Written as DNA, the CDR3 is TGTGCCAGCAGTTTAGGTGGAGACAATGAGCAGTTCTTC.

CDR3 coding DNA: TGTGCCAGCAGCTTAGTGACAGGGTGGTTAGATACGCAGTATTTT. Translating gives CASSLVTGWLDTQYF. This chain links TRBV7-9 with TRBJ2-3; 7 bases are a match to TRBD1. After removal of 1 base from V and 5 bases from J, the junction contained 6 bases not matched to a gene. Germline loops: CDR1 SEHNR, CDR2 FQNEAQ (reference sequence). CDR3 length: 15 amino acids.

The chain links TRBV5-1 to TRBJ2-3; maybe TRBD1 (6 bases). The V gene lost 6 bases and the J gene lost 4 bases, with 12 bases spanning the gap. This CDR3 has 13 residues. The germline CDR1 and CDR2 sequences are SGHRS and YFSETQ. Here the CDR3 DNA reads TGCGCCAGCACGTCACCAGGGGCAGATACGCAGTATTTT. Translating gives CASTSPGADTQYF.

This clone was seen a few times. DNA for the CDR3: TGTGCCAGTCAACAGGGGATCTATGGCTACACCTTC. Its protein product is CASQQGIYGYTF. The chain uses TRBV28 and TRBJ1-2, with 7 bases fitting TRBD1. Per the germline V gene, CDR1 is MDHEN and CDR2 is SYDVKM. This CDR3 has 12 amino acids. J was trimmed by 4 bases and V by 9 bases; bases with no gene match: 5.

V and J are TRBV21-1 and TRBJ1-1; the table names TRBD1, a call not compared with the DNA. TRBV21-1 is a pseudogene. The CDR3 is made up of 15 amino acids. The CDR3 sequence: CASSARQVLNTEAFF. CDR3 in DNA: TGTGCCAGCAGCGCAAGACAGGTCCTGAACACTGAAGCTTTCTTT.

V is TRBV28 and J is TRBJ2-7; no definite D call. This CDR3 spans 16 amino acids. Trimming took off 4 bases at V and 3 bases at J, with 19 bases between the two ends. CDR1 and CDR2 from the germline V gene are MDHEN and SYDVKM. The CDR3 nucleotides are TGTGCCAGCAGTTCCCACCCGCGGAAAACCAACTACGAGCAGTACTTC. This encodes CASSSHPRKTNYEQYF.

The rearrangement joins TRBV18 to TRBJ2-4; perhaps TRBD2 as D (6 bases). Germline CDR1 KGHSH, CDR2 LQKENI. V lost 6 bases to trimming and J lost 0 bases, with 12 bases between them. The CDR3 is 15 residues long. This CDR3 reads CASSPGLLAKNIQYF. The CDR3 coding sequence is TGTGCCAGCTCGCCGGGACTCCTAGCCAAAAACATTCAGTACTTC.

The V call is TRBV19, the J call TRBJ2-7; 7 bases agree with TRBD2. CDR3 length equals 14 residues. Germline values: CDR1 LNHDA, CDR2 SQIVND (reference sequence). After removal of 10 bases from V and 3 bases from J, the junction contained 12 bases not matched to a gene. CDR3 DNA: TGTGCCACATCTCGGGGGGAGCCGCTCTACGAGCAGTACTTC. Its translation: CATSRGEPLYEQYF. The full variable domain, with the rest looked up from reference TRBV19 and TRBJ2-7, is DGGITQSPKYLFRKEGQNVTLSCEQNLNHDAMYWYRQDPGQGLRLIYYSQIVNDFQKGDIAEGYSVSREKKESFPLTVTSAQKNPTAFYLCATSRGEPLYEQYFGPGTRLTVT.

J is TRBJ2-1 and V is TRBV5-4; the match to TRBD2 covers 14 bases. The germline V gene has CDR1 SGHNT and CDR2 YYREEE (reference sequence). V lost 4 bases and J lost 9; bases outside the gene matches: 6. This CDR3 comprises 15 residues. CDR3 sequence: CASSGTSGSSVEQFF. DNA for the CDR3: TGTGCCAGCAGCGGGACTAGCGGGAGTTCTGTTGAGCAGTTCTTC.

A single count supports this clone. The chain is built from TRBV5-4 and TRBJ2-6; 11 bases fit TRBD1. The germline V gene has CDR1 SGHNT and CDR2 YYREEE (reference sequence). The J segment lost 2 bases and the V segment lost 4 bases, leaving 8 bases of the junction unmatched. CDR3 length equals 18 residues. CDR3 residues: CASSPWTGGGPGANVLTF. The CDR3 nucleotides read TGTGCCAGCAGCCCTTGGACAGGGGGCGGACCTGGGGCCAACGTCCTGACTTTC. Together with reference TRBV5-4 and TRBJ2-6, the CDR3 gives the full variable domain: ETGVTQSPTHLIKTRGQQVTLRCSSQSGHNTVSWYQQALGQGPQFIFQYYREEENGRGNFPPRFSGLQFPNYSSELNVNALELDDSALYLCASSPWTGGGPGANVLTFGAGSRLTVL.

The chain combines TRBV28 with TRBJ2-1; D possibly corresponds to TRBD1 (6 bases). V lost 4 bases to trimming and J lost 10 bases, with 20 bases between them. This CDR3 has 15 residues. CDR1 is MDHEN and CDR2 is SYDVKM in the germline V gene. This chain's CDR3 is CASSSRAPGTKEQFF. The CDR3 DNA sequence: TGTGCCAGCAGTTCGCGGGCGCCCGGGACAAAAGAGCAGTTCTTC. Drawing the rest from reference TRBV28 and TRBJ2-1, the complete variable domain is DVKVTQSSRYLVKRTGEKVFLECVQDMDHENMFWYRQDPGLGLRLIYFSYDVKMKEKGDIPEGYSVSREKKERFSLILESASTNQTSMYLCASSSRAPGTKEQFFGPGTRLTVL.

This chain connects TRBV28 to TRBJ2-7, with 7 bases fitting TRBD1. The CDR3 contains 12 residues. Looked up from germline, CDR1 is MDHEN and CDR2 is SYDVKM. Trimming at V came to 7 bases and at J to 5 bases, leaving 5 bases not matched to a gene. This chain's CDR3 is CASTRGSHEQYF. The CDR3 nucleotides are TGTGCCAGCACCAGGGGGAGCCACGAGCAGTACTTC. The full variable domain, in which reference TRBV28 and TRBJ2-7 provide the parts outside the CDR3, is DVKVTQSSRYLVKRTGEKVFLECVQDMDHENMFWYRQDPGLGLRLIYFSYDVKMKEKGDIPEGYSVSREKKERFSLILESASTNQTSMYLCASTRGSHEQYFGPGTRLTVT.

This clone was recorded only once. The chain combines TRBV19 with TRBJ2-4; weak D call: TRBD1 (6 bases). Trimming cost V 3 bases and J 0 bases, with 9 bases left between them. The length of the CDR3 is 15 residues. CDR1 is LNHDA and CDR2 is SQIVND in the germline V gene (reference sequence). CDR3: CASSIGQLAKNIQYF. The CDR3 coding sequence is TGTGCCAGTAGTATCGGACAGTTAGCCAAAAACATTCAGTACTTC.

This clone came up once. The chain recombines TRBV19 with TRBJ2-7, with D possibly being TRBD2 (6 bases). The CDR3 runs to 13 residues. CDR1 LNHDA and CDR2 SQIVND come from the germline V gene (reference sequence). V shed 4 bases and J shed 6 bases, with 13 bases lying between them. DNA for the CDR3: TGTGCCAGTAGTACCCGGGGGACCAGCGAGCAGTACTTC. Amino acids: CASSTRGTSEQYF.

The chain employs TRBV4-1 and TRBJ2-3; D is unresolved. V was shortened by 2 bases and J by 5 bases, with 2 bases between the two germline ends. Germline loops: CDR1 MGHRA, CDR2 YSYEKL. The CDR3 contains 11 residues. As DNA, the CDR3 is TGCGCCAGCAGCCAACAAGATACGCAGTATTTT. As protein: CASSQQDTQYF.

The chain recombines TRBV27 with TRBJ2-2, with D perhaps TRBD2 (6 bases). The CDR3 spans 15 residues. V lost 3 bases and J 5 bases, leaving 13 bases between the germline ends. The germline V gene encodes CDR1 MNHEY and CDR2 SMNVEV (reference sequence). CDR3 DNA sequence: TGTGCCAGCAGTTTCGCGGGGCCTGGTACCGGGGAGCTGTTTTTT. Translation: CASSFAGPGTGELFF.

The count of this clone is one. The rearrangement links TRBV6-1 to TRBJ2-7; D not certain. Germline V gene data show CDR1 as MNHNS and CDR2 as SASEGT. With 2 bases removed from V and 0 bases from J, the gap between germline ends came to 14 bases. This CDR3 comprises 16 residues. This CDR3 is CASSETTVLPSYEQYF. For the CDR3, the DNA is TGTGCCAGCAGTGAAACGACTGTTCTTCCCTCCTACGAGCAGTACTTC.

The gene calls are TRBV3-1 (or the pseudogene TRBV3-2) and TRBJ1-6; 9 positions agree with TRBD1. This CDR3 has 15 residues. V dropped 3 bases and J dropped 9; count of bases not matched to a gene: 6. CDR1 is LGHDT and CDR2 is YNNKEL in the germline V gene (reference sequence). DNA of the CDR3: TGTGCCAGCAGCCAGCGACAGGGGGAAGGTTCACCCCTCCACTTT. It specifies CASSQRQGEGSPLHF.

V is TRBV11-2 and J is TRBJ1-2; 7 bases are shared with TRBD1. The CDR3 contains 15 residues. The junction had 10 bases not matched to a gene; V was cut back by 4 bases and J by 5 bases. Per germline, CDR1 SGHAT and CDR2 FQNNGV. Here the CDR3 reads CASSSPRTGVYGYTF. In DNA, the CDR3 is TGTGCCAGCAGCTCCCCCCGGACAGGAGTGTATGGCTACACCTTC. The full variable domain, in which reference TRBV11-2 and TRBJ1-2 provide the parts outside the CDR3, is EAGVAQSPRYKIIEKRQSVAFWCNPISGHATLYWYQQILGQGPKLLIQFQNNGVVDDSQLPKDRFSAERLKGVDSTLKIQPAKLEDSAVYLCASSSPRTGVYGYTFGSGTRLTVV.

This sequence joins TRBV11-3 and TRBJ2-7, with unresolved D. The ends were cut back, 0 bases at V and 3 bases at J, with 6 bases in the middle. CDR1 and CDR2 from the germline V gene are SGHNT and YENEEA. This CDR3 has 13 residues. CDR3 sequence reads: CASSLEPGYEQYF. The CDR3 DNA sequence: TGTGCCAGCAGCTTAGAACCGGGCTACGAGCAGTACTTC.

Only one count was recorded for this clone. This rearrangement joins TRBV19 to TRBJ1-5; tentatively, D is TRBD1 (5 bases). CDR1 and CDR2 (germline): LNHDA, SQIVND (reference sequence). The V end lost 2 bases, the J end lost 2 bases, and 7 bases lay between the germline ends. This CDR3 has 14 amino acids. Written as DNA, the CDR3 is TGTGCCAGTAGTATACAACAGGGCAATCAGCCCCAGCATTTT. Protein sequence: CASSIQQGNQPQHF.

The genes are TRBV5-6 and TRBJ2-1; D call uncertain. From germline, CDR1 is SGHDT and CDR2 YYEEEE. V was shortened by 1 base and J by 4 bases, with 12 bases between the two germline ends. The CDR3 is made up of 15 amino acids. The CDR3 sequence is CASSLSRTEYNEQFF. The CDR3 DNA reads TGTGCCAGCAGCTTGAGCAGAACAGAGTACAATGAGCAGTTCTTC.

The chain uses TRBV9 and TRBJ2-2; the D is unclear. V gave up 4 bases and J gave up 5 bases, with 9 bases separating them. Germline V gene data show CDR1 as SGDLS and CDR2 as YYNGEE. The CDR3 totals 13 residues. In nucleotides, the CDR3 is TGTGCCAGCAGCACTTATAAGACCGGGGAGCTGTTTTTT. It is translated as CASSTYKTGELFF.

The chain carries TRBV6-2 or TRBV6-3 and TRBJ2-3; 13 bases line up with TRBD2. Germline V CDR1 and CDR2: MNHEY, SVGEGT. This CDR3 contains 15 residues. The V segment lost 5 bases and the J segment 7 bases; nucleotides outside the gene matches: 6. CDR3 sequence reads: CASSRLAGGANTQYF. The CDR3 region has the DNA TGTGCCAGCAGTCGACTAGCGGGAGGTGCAAATACGCAGTATTTT.

The chain is built from TRBV30 and TRBJ1-1; maybe TRBD1 (5 bases). Germline V gene data show CDR1 as GTSNPN and CDR2 as SVGIG (reference sequence). The CDR3 has 14 amino acids. The V gene lost 0 bases and the J gene lost 5 bases, with 13 bases spanning the gap. For the CDR3, the DNA is TGTGCCTGGAGTGTACGGGGGTTCAGGACTGAAGCTTTCTTT. Its protein is CAWSVRGFRTEAFF. Filled out from reference TRBV30 and TRBJ1-1, the complete variable domain reads SQTIHQWPATLVQPVGSPLSLECTVEGTSNPNLYWYRQAAGRGLQLLFYSVGIGQISSEVPQNLSASRPQDRQFILSSKKLLLSDSGFYLCAWSVRGFRTEAFFGQGTRLTVV.

This clone is a singleton in its sample. The V and J genes are TRBV5-1 and TRBJ1-3; possibly TRBD1 for D (5 bases). V lost 3 bases and J lost 0, with 10 bases in between. The CDR3 runs to 15 residues. Germline lookup yields CDR1 SGHRS and CDR2 YFSETQ. The DNA for the CDR3 is TGCGCCAGCAGCTCCCAGGGTTTCTCTGGAAACACCATATATTTT. Translation: CASSSQGFSGNTIYF.

This clone was detected only a few times. The genes are TRBV2 and TRBJ1-2; a weak D match, TRBD1 (6 bases). The CDR3 consists of 14 residues. The germline gives CDR1 SNHLY, CDR2 FYNNEI. V lost 6 bases and J lost 8, with 19 bases in between. The CDR3 reads CASSPTGTVWGYTF. Here the CDR3 DNA reads TGTGCCAGCAGCCCGACAGGAACTGTGTGGGGCTACACCTTC. Full variable domain (outside the CDR3, taken from reference TRBV2 and TRBJ1-2): EPEVTQTPSHQVTQMGQEVILRCVPISNHLYFYWYRQILGQKVEFLVSFYNNEISEKSEIFDDQFSVERPDGSNFTLKIRSTKLEDSAMYFCASSPTGTVWGYTFGSGTRLTVV.

The J gene is TRBJ1-2, the V gene TRBV19, with D uncertain. Trimming pared 2 bases from V and 8 bases from J, leaving 12 bases between. Germline V CDR1 and CDR2: LNHDA, SQIVND (reference sequence). The CDR3 loop spans 13 amino acids. CDR3 amino acids: CASSILTGSGYTF. The DNA of the CDR3 is TGTGCCAGTAGTATACTAACGGGGAGCGGCTACACCTTC.